A single sample gave rise to the 6 T cell receptor beta chains below, sequenced in a study of T cell changes during pregnancy in multiple sclerosis. Here immunoSEQ multiplex PCR was the method, and the copy in TCRdb shows in-frame clones only, minus some. The table records 35,000 to 40,000 clones, about 92% of them present only once. The specimen comprised CD8+ T cells from peripheral blood mononuclear cells, sampled in the third trimester of pregnancy. The receptors derive from a female donor with multiple sclerosis, enrolled in a pregnancy study.

The V call is TRBV7-3, the J call TRBJ2-7; TRBD1 might be the D (6 bases). CDR1 and CDR2 (germline): SGHTA, FQGTGA. Trimming stripped 3 bases from V and 5 bases from J, with 14 bases between. The CDR3 is made up of 14 amino acids. The chain's CDR3 is CASSFTGWSDEQYF. The CDR3 coding sequence is TGTGCCAGCAGCTTCACAGGGTGGTCTGACGAGCAGTACTTC.

V and J are TRBV7-9 and TRBJ2-5; the D gene is possibly TRBD2 (6 bases). This CDR3 region has 16 residues. Germline V gene lookup returns CDR1 SEHNR and CDR2 FQNEAQ (reference sequence). Trimming shortened V by 4 bases and J by 5 bases, and 20 bases separated the two germline ends. The CDR3 is CASSSLHAGRSETQYF. DNA for the CDR3: TGTGCCAGCAGCTCCCTCCACGCGGGGAGGAGCGAGACCCAGTACTTC.

There are a few counts of this clone. The chain carries TRBV5-1 and TRBJ1-5; TRBD1 agrees at 7 bases. V lost 4 bases and J lost 0; bases outside the gene matches: 4. CDR1 and CDR2 (germline): SGHRS, YFSETQ. The CDR3 loop spans 15 amino acids. The CDR3 here is CASSDTGDSNQPQHF. The CDR3 DNA sequence: TGCGCCAGCAGCGATACAGGGGATAGCAATCAGCCCCAGCATTTT. Full variable domain (outside the CDR3, taken from reference TRBV5-1 and TRBJ1-5): KAGVTQTPRYLIKTRGQQVTLSCSPISGHRSVSWYQQTPGQGLQFLFEYFSETQRNKGNFPGRFSGRQFSNSRSEMNVSTLELGDSALYLCASSDTGDSNQPQHFGDGTRLSIL.

The chain combines TRBV7-3 with TRBJ2-3; 7 nucleotides match TRBD2. Trimming took 4 bases from V and 4 from J; bases not matched to a gene: 5. Germline-derived CDR1 and CDR2 are SGHTA and FQGTGA. This CDR3 is built from 14 residues. The CDR3 coding sequence is TGTGCCAGCAGCTCTGGACTAGGGGCAGATACGCAGTATTTT. Amino acids: CASSSGLGADTQYF.

V usage is TRBV29-1 and J usage is TRBJ2-3; 7 positions match TRBD2. Unmatched junction bases numbered 4, after V lost 7 bases and J lost 0 bases. The germline CDR1 and CDR2 sequences are SQVTM and ANQGSEA. The CDR3 length is 13 residues. CDR3 nucleotide sequence: TGCAGCGGCCGCGGGGGAAGCACAGATACGCAGTATTTT. This encodes CSGRGGSTDTQYF.

The V and J genes are TRBV27 and TRBJ2-7; weak D call: TRBD2 (6 bases). The CDR3 extends over 12 amino acids. V gave up 6 bases and J gave up 2 bases, with 8 bases separating them. Germline V CDR1 and CDR2: MNHEY, SMNVEV (reference sequence). The CDR3 is CASSPGAYEQYF. In nucleotides, the CDR3 is TGTGCCAGCAGCCCGGGGGCCTACGAGCAGTACTTC.